Below, 24 T cell receptor beta chains from the same sample are listed, as sequenced in a study of T cell repertoires in cytomegalovirus infection. MiXCR, run by TCRdb on the reads, gives a single entry per CDR3 protein. Seen here are 500,000 to 600,000 distinct CDR3 sequences, approximately 15% observed once, and the top ten hold 20% to 30%. Sequenced sample: CD8+ T cells from PBMCs. These receptors originate from a human donor in good health (CMV status not recorded). Some clones in this sample may be carry-over from other donors' samples.

The chain has TRBV10-3 and TRBJ2-4; D ambiguous. CDR1 and CDR2 from the germline V gene are ENHRY and SYGVKD. Trimming cost V 4 bases and J 4 bases, with 8 bases left between them. This CDR3 spans 13 amino acids. CDR3 nucleotide sequence: TGTGCCATCAGTGGACCTCCAAAAAACATTCAGTACTTC. Residues: CAISGPPKNIQYF.

The V and J genes are TRBV20-1 and TRBJ2-7; unclear D gene. CDR1 and CDR2 (germline): DFQATT, SNEGSKA (reference sequence). The CDR3 contains 14 residues. V was cut by 1 base and J by 2 bases, with 12 bases left in between. DNA of the CDR3: TGCAGTGCTAGAGTACAGCGTTATCCCTACGAGCAGTACTTC. Protein product: CSARVQRYPYEQYF.

This clonotype was seen more than once but under ten times. V is TRBV19 and J is TRBJ2-1; the D gene is possibly TRBD1 (5 bases). Germline assignment: CDR1 LNHDA and CDR2 SQIVND (reference sequence). The CDR3 spans 15 residues. V was trimmed by 6 bases and J by 2 bases, leaving 14 bases between them. The CDR3 region is CASSRGHRAYNEQFF. DNA for the CDR3: TGTGCCAGTAGCAGAGGACATCGGGCCTACAATGAGCAGTTCTTC. Using reference TRBV19 and TRBJ2-1 for the parts outside the CDR3, the full variable domain is DGGITQSPKYLFRKEGQNVTLSCEQNLNHDAMYWYRQDPGQGLRLIYYSQIVNDFQKGDIAEGYSVSREKKESFPLTVTSAQKNPTAFYLCASSRGHRAYNEQFFGPGTRLTVL.

The chain joins TRBV3-1 to TRBJ1-1; D not resolved. The germline gives CDR1 LGHDT, CDR2 YNNKEL (reference sequence). This CDR3 has 15 amino acids. The V and J ends lost 0 bases and 2 bases respectively, with 10 bases between them. CDR3: CASSQDNGGNTEAFF. The CDR3 coding sequence is TGTGCCAGCAGCCAAGATAACGGTGGAAACACTGAAGCTTTCTTT. The full variable domain, its missing parts supplied by reference TRBV3-1 and TRBJ1-1, is DTAVSQTPKYLVTQMGNDKSIKCEQNLGHDTMYWYKQDSKKFLKIMFSYNNKELIINETVPNRFSPKSPDKAHLNLHINSLELGDSAVYFCASSQDNGGNTEAFFGQGTRLTVV.

This clonotype was recorded at least ten times. As DNA, the CDR3 is TGTGCCAGCAGCCCCTACGGCAGGGAGGAGCTGTTTTTT. Its translation is CASSPYGREELFF. V gene TRBV7-9 combines with J gene TRBJ2-2; the D gene is possibly TRBD1 (5 bases). Looked up from germline, CDR1 is SEHNR and CDR2 is FQNEAQ (reference sequence). This CDR3 comprises 13 residues. Trimming left V 5 bases short and J 10 bases short, with 14 bases between.

The gene calls are TRBV5-1 and TRBJ2-7; 8 bases fit TRBD1. This CDR3 has 16 residues. The junction had 11 bases not matched to a gene; V was cut back by 4 bases and J by 2 bases. The V gene's germline CDR1 is SGHRS and CDR2 YFSETQ. CDR3 residues: CASSQGQEPTPYEQYF. The CDR3 nucleotides read TGCGCCAGCAGCCAGGGACAGGAGCCTACTCCCTACGAGCAGTACTTC.

This clonotype was recorded at least ten times. CDR3 bases: TGTGCCAGCAGCTTAGAGGGGGGGTCCTACAATGAGCAGTTCTTC. Protein product: CASSLEGGSYNEQFF. The chain has TRBV7-9 and TRBJ2-1, with D possibly matching TRBD2 (7 bases). In germline, CDR1 is SEHNR, CDR2 FQNEAQ (reference sequence). There are 15 residues in the CDR3. V lost 1 base to trimming and J lost 1 base, with 8 bases between them.

This clonotype was seen repeatedly, ten times or more. V and J are TRBV20-1 and TRBJ2-7; D is unclear. The CDR3 spans 12 residues. Trimming left V 2 bases short and J 1 base short, with 6 bases between. From germline, CDR1 is DFQATT and CDR2 SNEGSKA (reference sequence). CDR3 region: CSARPGSYEQYF. The CDR3 DNA reads TGCAGTGCTAGACCCGGGTCCTACGAGCAGTACTTC.

There are many counts of this clonotype. This sequence joins TRBV10-3 and TRBJ2-7; maybe TRBD1 (7 bases). Deletions cut 2 bases from V and 5 bases from J, with 31 bases between. There are 20 residues in the CDR3. CDR1 and CDR2 from the germline V gene are ENHRY and SYGVKD. The chain's CDR3 is CAISELAPGGTAKGYDEQYF. In DNA form, the CDR3 reads TGTGCCATCAGTGAGCTCGCCCCGGGCGGGACAGCAAAGGGGTATGACGAGCAGTACTTC.

There are a few counts of this clonotype. CDR3 DNA sequence: TGTGCCAGCAGCCACAGGGTTGGCACAGATACGCAGTATTTT. It is translated as CASSHRVGTDTQYF. The chain has TRBV7-9 and TRBJ2-3; maybe TRBD1 (6 bases). Germline assignment: CDR1 SEHNR and CDR2 FQNEAQ (reference sequence). V dropped 5 bases and J dropped 1 base, with 10 bases sitting between them. The CDR3 loop spans 14 amino acids.

There are a few counts of this clonotype. At one end, the junction sequence differs from germline, possibly due to a read error. The CDR3 DNA reads as TGTGCCAGCTCCGGGAACCCTGCGCACTTC. Translated, it gives CASSGNPAHF. The chain couples TRBV19 to TRBJ1-2; the D is unclear. The germline V gene has CDR1 LNHDA and CDR2 SQIVND (reference sequence). This CDR3 contains 10 residues.

This chain joins TRBV9 and TRBJ1-2, with a weak D call TRBD1 (6 bases). The germline gives CDR1 SGDLS, CDR2 YYNGEE. The CDR3 consists of 16 residues. The germline V and J ends were trimmed by 2 bases and 0 bases, with 14 bases remaining between them. CDR3 bases: TGTGCCAGCAGCGTCTCCCGACAGGAGACTAACTATGGCTACACCTTC. This translates into CASSVSRQETNYGYTF.

Note on this clonotype: No conserved phenylalanine or tryptophan is present at the end of the CDR3, so a read error is the likely explanation. The chain employs TRBV27 and TRBJ1-2, with TRBD1 as a possible D gene (5 bases). This CDR3 has 13 amino acids. The germline gives CDR1 MNHEY, CDR2 SMNVEV (reference sequence). V lost 2 bases and J lost 5, with 9 bases in between. Here the CDR3 DNA reads TGTGCCAGCAGTTTACAGGGAGTATATGGCTACACCTTA. This gives the protein CASSLQGVYGYTL.

The chain uses TRBV28 and TRBJ1-4; a weak D match, TRBD1 (5 bases). The CDR3 extends over 13 amino acids. Germline V gene sequence: CDR1 MDHEN, CDR2 SYDVKM. Trimming cost V 7 bases and J 5 bases, with 11 bases left between them. CDR3 DNA: TGTGCCAGCACTCTCCAGGGCAATGAAAAACTGTTTTTT. Its translation is CASTLQGNEKLFF. Full variable domain (outside the CDR3, taken from reference TRBV28 and TRBJ1-4): DVKVTQSSRYLVKRTGEKVFLECVQDMDHENMFWYRQDPGLGLRLIYFSYDVKMKEKGDIPEGYSVSREKKERFSLILESASTNQTSMYLCASTLQGNEKLFFGSGTQLSVL.

With respect to this clonotype: In this CDR3 the conserved last residue, phenylalanine or tryptophan, is missing, so a read error is likely. This rearrangement joins TRBV2 to TRBJ2-2; tentative D call: TRBD2 (6 bases). This CDR3 is built from 16 residues. With 3 bases removed from V and 4 bases from J, the gap between germline ends came to 15 bases. Germline-derived CDR1 and CDR2 are SNHLY and FYNNEI. CDR3 nucleotide sequence: TGTGCCAGCAGTGATACCGGGGAGGTTAGCACCGGGGAGCTGTTTGTA. This sequence encodes CASSDTGEVSTGELFV.

In the case of this clonotype: A much bigger clone sits one base away, suggesting this may be a read error. The chain recombines TRBV11-2 with TRBJ2-7; tentative D call: TRBD1 (5 bases). The CDR3 has 14 residues. The germline V and J ends were trimmed by 5 bases and 3 bases, with 14 bases remaining between them. Germline values: CDR1 SGHAT, CDR2 FQNNGV. CDR3 region: CASSPGHLGYEQYF. DNA for the CDR3: TGTGCCAGCAGCCCCGGACACCTAGGCTACGAGCAGTACTTC.

This clonotype has more than one count but fewer than ten. The genes are TRBV9 and TRBJ2-1; weak D call: TRBD1 (5 bases). CDR3 length: 16 amino acids. Per germline, CDR1 SGDLS and CDR2 YYNGEE. The V and J ends lost 1 base and 7 bases respectively, with 18 bases between them. Here the CDR3 DNA reads TGTGCCAGCAGCGTAAGCGTAGATGACAGCTATAATGAGCAGTTCTTC. As protein: CASSVSVDDSYNEQFF.

This clonotype was seen at least ten times. The J gene is TRBJ2-7, the V gene TRBV7-9; 8 positions match TRBD2. From germline, CDR1 is SEHNR and CDR2 FQNEAQ (reference sequence). V shed 5 bases, J shed 2 bases, and the junction held 5 bases outside the gene matches. The CDR3 sequence is 14 residues long. CDR3: CASSREGRAYEQYF. CDR3 nucleotide sequence: TGTGCCAGCAGCCGGGAGGGGCGAGCCTACGAGCAGTACTTC.

The chain is built from TRBV2 and TRBJ1-2; D gene uncertain. The germline V and J ends were trimmed by 1 base and 4 bases, with 4 bases remaining between them. The CDR3 runs to 12 residues. The V gene's germline CDR1 is SNHLY and CDR2 FYNNEI. In DNA, the CDR3 is TGTGCCAGCAGTGAAGAAATCTATGGCTACACCTTC. Its protein product is CASSEEIYGYTF.

There are a few counts of this clonotype. The V and J genes are TRBV6-5 and TRBJ1-1; D gene ambiguous. Germline CDR1 MNHEY, CDR2 SVGAGI. The V gene lost 6 bases and the J gene lost 1 base, with 9 bases spanning the gap. The CDR3 spans 13 residues. CDR3 in amino acids: CASREYGNTEAFF. CDR3 in DNA: TGTGCCAGCAGGGAGTACGGGAACACTGAAGCTTTCTTT.

This clonotype has a handful of counts. This chain connects TRBV6-1 to TRBJ2-5; tentative D call: TRBD1 (6 bases). The CDR3 covers 18 residues. Germline CDR1 is MNHNS and CDR2 is SASEGT. Between the trimmed V and J ends, which lost 4 bases and 5 bases, there was a span of 26 bases. CDR3 DNA: TGTGCCAGCAGTGGGATTAATTCCAGGGGTACCCTGGGGGAGACCCAGTACTTC. Protein product: CASSGINSRGTLGETQYF.

This clonotype was recorded at least ten times. The chain carries TRBV4-1 and TRBJ2-1; D tentatively reads TRBD1 or TRBD2 (6 bases each). This CDR3 spans 13 amino acids. Per germline, CDR1 MGHRA and CDR2 YSYEKL. Deletions cut 1 base from V and 8 bases from J, with 9 bases between. The CDR3 DNA reads TGCGCCAGCAGCCAAGGGGGGGCGGATGAGCAGTTCTTC. This translates into CASSQGGADEQFF.

The rearrangement joins TRBV3-1 to TRBJ1-3; D possibly corresponds to TRBD1 (5 bases). Germline CDR1 LGHDT, CDR2 YNNKEL (reference sequence). Trimming cost V 3 bases and J 0 bases, with 18 bases left between them. This CDR3 has 18 residues. CDR3 bases: TGTGCCAGCAGCCATGACGGACACCTTGCGAGCTCTGGAAACACCATATATTTT. This codes for CASSHDGHLASSGNTIYF. The complete variable domain, with remaining parts taken from reference TRBV3-1 and TRBJ1-3, reads DTAVSQTPKYLVTQMGNDKSIKCEQNLGHDTMYWYKQDSKKFLKIMFSYNNKELIINETVPNRFSPKSPDKAHLNLHINSLELGDSAVYFCASSHDGHLASSGNTIYFGEGSWLTVV.

Only a few counts were recorded for this clonotype. The rearrangement links TRBV28 to TRBJ1-2; 9 nucleotides line up with TRBD1. The germline V gene encodes CDR1 MDHEN and CDR2 SYDVKM. After removal of 5 bases from V and 4 bases from J, the junction contained 2 bases not matched to a gene. This CDR3 has 13 residues. CDR3 region: CASSMTGGYGYTF. CDR3 bases: TGTGCCAGCAGTATGACAGGGGGCTATGGCTACACCTTC.